The sequence of this T cell receptor (beta chain) was determined in a study of blood T cell repertoires in COVID-19. Background on the study: Whether acute or convalescent, the COVID-19 samples came from the United States, Italy and Spain. The cDNA or gDNA used as material had been derived from T cells, B-cell-depleted T cells, or PBMCs.

Original methodology: Nucleated cell number was recorded as an estimate derived from reference gene primer amplification. Assay: immunoSEQ multiplex PCR; the TCRdb copy retains only in-frame clones and omits some. The V and J calls and clone size come from that table; D and trimming were worked out from the DNA. The table has 210,000 or so clones, 86% seen once. This CDR3 has 14 residues. CDR1 and CDR2 (germline): MNHNY, SVGAGI (reference sequence). The V gene end was trimmed by 5 bases and the J gene end by 2 bases; junction bases not matched to a gene: 2. The sequence derives from a woman aged 45-60 years with acute or convalescent COVID-19. V usage is TRBV6-6 and J usage is TRBJ2-3, with 9 bases that match TRBD2. Material: peripheral blood. CDR3 amino acids: CASSASGVTDTQYF. The CDR3 coding sequence is TGTGCCAGCAGTGCTAGCGGGGTCACAGATACGCAGTATTTT.